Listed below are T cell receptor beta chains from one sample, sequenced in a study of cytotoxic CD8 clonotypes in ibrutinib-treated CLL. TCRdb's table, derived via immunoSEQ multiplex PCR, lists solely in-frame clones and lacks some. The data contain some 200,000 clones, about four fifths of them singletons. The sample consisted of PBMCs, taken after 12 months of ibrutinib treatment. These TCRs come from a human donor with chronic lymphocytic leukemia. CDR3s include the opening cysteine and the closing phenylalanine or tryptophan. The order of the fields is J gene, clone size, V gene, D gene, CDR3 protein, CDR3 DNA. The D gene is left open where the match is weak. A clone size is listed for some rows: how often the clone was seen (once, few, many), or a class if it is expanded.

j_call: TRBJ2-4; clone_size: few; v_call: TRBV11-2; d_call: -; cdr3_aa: CASSSPGDRKNEFRDIQYF; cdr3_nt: TGTGCCAGCAGCTCGCCGGGGGACAGAAAGAATGAGTTCAGGGACATTCAGTACTTC
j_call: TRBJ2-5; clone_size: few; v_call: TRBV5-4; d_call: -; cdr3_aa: CASSSQEETQYF; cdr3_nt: TGTGCCAGCAGCTCCCAGGAGGAGACCCAGTACTTC
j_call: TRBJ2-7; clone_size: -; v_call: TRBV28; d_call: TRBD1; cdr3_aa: CASSLYRRDRSLRLDYEQYF; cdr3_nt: TGTGCCAGCAGTTTATATCGACGGGACAGGAGCCTACGCTTGGACTACGAGCAGTACTTC
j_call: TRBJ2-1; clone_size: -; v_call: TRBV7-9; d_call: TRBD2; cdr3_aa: CASSSRGLATNEQFF; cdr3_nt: TGTGCCAGCAGCTCTAGGGGACTAGCAACCAATGAGCAGTTCTTC
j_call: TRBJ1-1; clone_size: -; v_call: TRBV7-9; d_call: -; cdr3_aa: CASSLDRHTEAFF; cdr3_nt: TGTGCCAGCAGCTTGGACAGACACACTGAAGCTTTCTTT
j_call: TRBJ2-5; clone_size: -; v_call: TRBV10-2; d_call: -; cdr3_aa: CASTKSGYEQYF; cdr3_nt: TGCGCCAGCACCAAGTCGGGGTATGAGCAGTACTTC
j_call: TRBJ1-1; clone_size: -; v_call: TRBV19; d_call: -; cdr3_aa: CASSIVDLNTEAFF; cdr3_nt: TGTGCCAGTAGTATAGTGGACTTAAACACTGAAGCTTTCTTT
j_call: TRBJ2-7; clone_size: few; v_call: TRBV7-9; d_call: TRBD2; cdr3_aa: CASSGGRAYEQYF; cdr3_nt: TGTGCCAGCAGCGGCGGGAGGGCCTACGAGCAGTACTTC
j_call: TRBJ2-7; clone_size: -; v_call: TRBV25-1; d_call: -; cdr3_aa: CASSDQDGPYEQYF; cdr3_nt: TGTGCCAGCAGTGACCAAGACGGACCCTACGAGCAGTACTTC
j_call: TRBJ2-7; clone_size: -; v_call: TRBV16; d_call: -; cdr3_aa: CASSQSGEQYF; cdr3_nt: TGTGCCAGCAGCCAATCTGGTGAGCAGTACTTC
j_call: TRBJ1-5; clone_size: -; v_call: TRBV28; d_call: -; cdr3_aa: CASSPRFGDYSNQPQHF; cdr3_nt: TGTGCCAGCAGTCCCCGGTTCGGGGATTATAGCAATCAGCCCCAGCATTTT
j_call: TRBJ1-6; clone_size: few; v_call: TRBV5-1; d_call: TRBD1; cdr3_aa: CASSLDTGGNNSPLHF; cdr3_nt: TGCGCCAGCAGCTTGGATACAGGGGGCAATAATTCACCCCTCCACTTT
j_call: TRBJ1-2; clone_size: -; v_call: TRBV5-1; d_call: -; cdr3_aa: CASSLTFLAGYTF; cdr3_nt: TGCGCCAGCAGCTTGACCTTTCTCGCTGGCTACACCTTC
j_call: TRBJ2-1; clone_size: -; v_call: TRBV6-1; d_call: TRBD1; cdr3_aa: CASSTGTAFYNEQFF; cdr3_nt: TGTGCCAGCAGTACCGGGACAGCATTCTACAATGAGCAGTTCTTC
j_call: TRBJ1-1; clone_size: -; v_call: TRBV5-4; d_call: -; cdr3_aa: CASSSGQSNTEAFF; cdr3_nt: TGTGCCAGCAGCTCTGGACAATCGAACACTGAAGCTTTCTTT
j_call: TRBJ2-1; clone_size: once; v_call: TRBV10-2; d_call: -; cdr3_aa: CASSETYGEQFF; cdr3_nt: TGCGCCAGCAGTGAGACGTATGGTGAGCAGTTCTTC
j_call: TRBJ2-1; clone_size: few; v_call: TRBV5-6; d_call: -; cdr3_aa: CASSPSTGEQFF; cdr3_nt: TGTGCCAGCAGCCCATCTACGGGTGAGCAGTTCTTC
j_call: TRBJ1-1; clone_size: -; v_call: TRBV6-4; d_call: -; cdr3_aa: CASSDSDNTEAFF; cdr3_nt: TGTGCCAGCAGTGACTCAGATAACACTGAAGCTTTCTTT
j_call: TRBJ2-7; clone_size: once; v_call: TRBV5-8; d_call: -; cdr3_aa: CASSLEVAGPVEQYF; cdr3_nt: TGTGCCAGCAGCTTGGAGGTGGCAGGGCCCGTCGAGCAGTACTTC
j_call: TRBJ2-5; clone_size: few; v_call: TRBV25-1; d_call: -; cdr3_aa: CASKPKPGPGDPIKTQYF; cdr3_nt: TGTGCCAGCAAACCAAAGCCCGGACCCGGGGACCCAATAAAGACCCAGTACTTC
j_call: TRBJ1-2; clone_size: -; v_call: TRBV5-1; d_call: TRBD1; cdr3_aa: CASSVGTGGINYGYTF; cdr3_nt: TGCGCCAGCAGCGTCGGGACAGGGGGTATTAACTATGGCTACACCTTC
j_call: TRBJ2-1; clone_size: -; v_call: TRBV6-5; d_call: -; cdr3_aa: CASSYGGVKVNEQFF; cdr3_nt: TGTGCCAGCAGTTACGGCGGGGTAAAGGTCAATGAGCAGTTCTTC
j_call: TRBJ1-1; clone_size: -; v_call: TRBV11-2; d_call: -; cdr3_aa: CASSLSTEAFF; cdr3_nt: TGTGCCAGCAGCTTGAGCACTGAAGCTTTCTTT
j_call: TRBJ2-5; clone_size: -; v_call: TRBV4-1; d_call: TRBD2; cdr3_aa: CASSQVGGVKETQYF; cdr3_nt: TGCGCCAGCAGCCAAGTGGGAGGGGTGAAGGAGACCCAGTACTTC
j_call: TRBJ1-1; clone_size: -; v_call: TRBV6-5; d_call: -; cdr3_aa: CASSSYLRVEAFF; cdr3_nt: TGTGCCAGCAGTTCATATCTCCGAGTCGAAGCTTTCTTT
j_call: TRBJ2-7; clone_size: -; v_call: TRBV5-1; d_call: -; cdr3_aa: CASSLVPGANYEQYF; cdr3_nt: TGCGCCAGCAGCTTGGTGCCGGGTGCGAATTACGAGCAGTACTTC
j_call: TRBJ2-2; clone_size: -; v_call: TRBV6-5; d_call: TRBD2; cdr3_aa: CASSRTSGSIGELFF; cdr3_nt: TGTGCCAGCAGTCGGACTAGCGGGAGTATCGGGGAGCTGTTTTTT
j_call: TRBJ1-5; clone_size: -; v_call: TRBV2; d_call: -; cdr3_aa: CASSASQASQPQHF; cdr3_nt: TGTGCCAGCAGTGCCTCTCAGGCGAGTCAGCCCCAGCATTTT
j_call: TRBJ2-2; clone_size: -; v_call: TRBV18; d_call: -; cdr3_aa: CASSPPRSAGELFF; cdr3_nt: TGTGCCAGCTCACCACCGAGGAGTGCCGGGGAGCTGTTTTTT
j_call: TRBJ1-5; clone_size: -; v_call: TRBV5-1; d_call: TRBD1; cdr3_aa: CASRGTGGPDWCNQPQHF; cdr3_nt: TGCGCCAGCAGGGGGACAGGGGGCCCAGACTGGTGCAATCAGCCCCAGCATTTT
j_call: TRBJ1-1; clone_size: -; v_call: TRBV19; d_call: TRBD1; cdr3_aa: CASTPGQGGLRDF; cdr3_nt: TGTGCCAGTACCCCGGGACAGGGGGGTCTACGGGACTTT
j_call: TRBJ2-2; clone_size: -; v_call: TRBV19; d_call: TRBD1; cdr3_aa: CASSRQQGGTATNTGELFF; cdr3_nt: TGTGCCAGTAGTAGACAACAGGGGGGAACAGCCACGAACACCGGGGAGCTGTTTTTT
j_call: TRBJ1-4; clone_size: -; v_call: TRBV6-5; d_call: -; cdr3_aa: CASSYRPGGKLFF; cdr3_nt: TGTGCCAGCAGTTACCGCCCGGGCGGAAAACTGTTTTTT
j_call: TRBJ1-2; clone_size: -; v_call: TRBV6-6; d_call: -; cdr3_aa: CASNIRSGTYGYTF; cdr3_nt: TGTGCCAGCAACATACGGAGCGGAACTTATGGCTACACCTTC
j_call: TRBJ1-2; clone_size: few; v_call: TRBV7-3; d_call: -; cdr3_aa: CASSFGSSSNYGYTF; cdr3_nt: TGTGCCAGCAGCTTTGGGTCCAGCTCTAACTATGGCTACACCTTC
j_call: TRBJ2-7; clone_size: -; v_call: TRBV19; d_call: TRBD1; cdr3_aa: CASSGTGTGEHEQYF; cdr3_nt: TGTGCCAGTAGTGGAACCGGGACAGGGGAACACGAGCAGTACTTC
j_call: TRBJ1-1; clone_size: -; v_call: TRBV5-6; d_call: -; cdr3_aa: CASSLVGEENTEAFF; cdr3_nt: TGTGCCAGCAGCTTGGTGGGGGAGGAAAACACTGAAGCTTTCTTT
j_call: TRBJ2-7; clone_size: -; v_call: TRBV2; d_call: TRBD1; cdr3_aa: CASTEPGGVNEQYF; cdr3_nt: TGTGCCAGCACCGAACCAGGGGGCGTAAACGAGCAGTACTTC
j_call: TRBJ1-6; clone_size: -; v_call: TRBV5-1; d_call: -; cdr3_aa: CASSLGSGTYNSPLHF; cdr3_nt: TGCGCCAGCAGCTTGGGCTCGGGGACCTATAATTCACCCCTCCACTTT
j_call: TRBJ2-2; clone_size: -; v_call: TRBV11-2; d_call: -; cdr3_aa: CASSAQGPGELFF; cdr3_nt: TGTGCCAGCAGCGCTCAGGGGCCCGGGGAGCTGTTTTTT
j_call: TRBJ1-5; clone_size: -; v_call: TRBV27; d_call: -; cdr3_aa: CASKTGINQPQHF; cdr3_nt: TGTGCCAGCAAAACAGGGATCAATCAGCCCCAGCATTTT
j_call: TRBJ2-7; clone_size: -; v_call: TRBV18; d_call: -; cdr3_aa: CASSPPGDRYEQYF; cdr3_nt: TGTGCCAGCTCACCTCCGGGCGACAGGTACGAGCAGTACTTC
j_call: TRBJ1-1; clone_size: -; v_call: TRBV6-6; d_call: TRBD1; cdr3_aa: CASNRPGQSNTEAFF; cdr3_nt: TGTGCCAGCAATAGGCCGGGACAGTCGAACACTGAAGCTTTCTTT
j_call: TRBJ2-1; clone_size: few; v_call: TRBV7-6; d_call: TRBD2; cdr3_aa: CASSKGLAGVYNEQFF; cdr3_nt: TGTGCCAGCAGCAAGGGACTAGCGGGAGTCTACAATGAGCAGTTCTTC
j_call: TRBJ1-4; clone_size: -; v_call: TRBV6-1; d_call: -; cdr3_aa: CASSEFLGKGEKLFF; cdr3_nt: TGTGCCAGCAGTGAGTTCTTAGGGAAGGGTGAAAAACTGTTTTTT
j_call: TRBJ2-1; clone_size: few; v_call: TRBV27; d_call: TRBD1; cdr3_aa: CASSLQTGNEQFF; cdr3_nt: TGTGCCAGCAGTCTACAGACAGGGAATGAGCAGTTCTTC
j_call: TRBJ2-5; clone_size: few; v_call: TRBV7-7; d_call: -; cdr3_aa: CASSLPGRQETQYF; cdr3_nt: TGTGCTAGCAGCTTGCCTGGTCGACAAGAGACCCAGTACTTC